The 8 T cell receptor beta chains below all came from one sample that was sequenced in a study of cytomegalovirus exposure and HLA in healthy donors (dated by TCRdb to between 2016 and 2019). The protocol used for the library was the immunoSEQ multiplex PCR assay. The multiplex PCR relied on a mix of 60 forward primers for TCR Vbeta segments and 13 reverse primers for TCR Jbeta segments. The table comes from immuneACCESS by way of TCRdb, which keeps in-frame sequences with V and J called. Part of the clones is missing from these tables; in studies checked, under half for an unresolved V gene and the rest for unknown reasons. The sample yields around 200,000 clones; 82% were counted once. The ten largest make up under 0.9% of the sample. Sequencing input: PBMCs. Every receptor here comes from a woman aged 18 to 35 in good health and CMV-seronegative.

The chain links TRBV6-1 to TRBJ1-1, with D uncertain. The CDR3 has 16 residues. From germline, CDR1 is MNHNS and CDR2 SASEGT. V shed 4 bases and J shed 0 bases, with 15 bases lying between them. The CDR3 DNA is TGTGCCAGCAGTGGGGAGTGGCCGAAAATGAACACTGAAGCTTTCTTT. It encodes CASSGEWPKMNTEAFF.

The chain recombines TRBV14 with TRBJ2-5; D is unclear. The J call is in doubt because the DNA end fits TRBJ2-7 better. CDR1 is SGHDN and CDR2 is FVKESK in the germline V gene. The CDR3 totals 14 residues. CDR3 DNA sequence: TGTGCCAGCAGCCAAGATGGTCTAGTCTACGAGCAGTACTTC. It translates to CASSQDGLVYEQYF.

The chain carries TRBV5-6 and TRBJ1-2, with D perhaps matching TRBD1 (5 bases). Germline CDR1 reads SGHDT; CDR2 reads YYEEEE. Trimming shortened V by 2 bases and J by 14 bases, and 19 bases separated the two germline ends. CDR3 size: 13 residues. DNA for the CDR3: TGTGCCAGCAGCTTAACGGGGGGAAACGCTAAAACCTTC. It is translated as CASSLTGGNAKTF.

The rearrangement joins TRBV5-1 to TRBJ1-3; 7 nucleotides agree with TRBD1. Losses at the gene ends were 4 bases for V and 6 bases for J; bases not matched to a gene: 10. The germline V gene has CDR1 SGHRS and CDR2 YFSETQ. The CDR3 covers 15 residues. The CDR3: CASSQRDRVANTIYF. Here the CDR3 DNA reads TGCGCCAGCAGCCAACGTGACAGGGTGGCAAACACCATATATTTT.

The gene calls are TRBV19 and TRBJ2-3; 8 positions match TRBD2. V lost 4 bases to trimming and J lost 3 bases; unmatched junction nucleotides: 3. The CDR3 extends over 14 amino acids. The germline CDR1 and CDR2 sequences are LNHDA and SQIVND (reference sequence). CDR3 DNA: TGTGCCAGTAGTAAGGCGGGAGGAACAGATACGCAGTATTTT. This translates into CASSKAGGTDTQYF.

The V gene is TRBV12-1, the J gene TRBJ2-6; the DNA was not compared with TRBD1, the D call given in the table. TRBV12-1 is recorded as a pseudogene. The CDR3 runs 15 residues. The CDR3: CASSFGHSGANVLTF. In nucleotides, the CDR3 is TGTGCCAGCAGCTTTGGACACTCTGGGGCCAACGTCCTGACTTTC.

About this clone: The identical CDR3 is also encoded by other nucleotide sequences in the sample. The chain combines TRBV29-1 with TRBJ2-7; 9 positions agree with TRBD1. There are 11 residues in the CDR3. Trimming removed 6 bases from V and 7 bases from J; junction bases left unmatched: 4. The germline CDR1 and CDR2 sequences are SQVTM and ANQGSEA. The CDR3 DNA sequence: TGCAGCGTCGGACAGGGGAGGGAGCAGTACTTC. Protein sequence: CSVGQGREQYF.

The chain is built from TRBV27 and TRBJ2-5; D not resolved. The V and J ends lost 3 bases and 5 bases respectively, with 10 bases between them. CDR3 length: 13 amino acids. The germline V gene has CDR1 MNHEY and CDR2 SMNVEV (reference sequence). CDR3 bases: TGTGCCAGCAGTTTGGTGGGCCGGGAGACCCAGTACTTC. Translating it yields CASSLVGRETQYF.